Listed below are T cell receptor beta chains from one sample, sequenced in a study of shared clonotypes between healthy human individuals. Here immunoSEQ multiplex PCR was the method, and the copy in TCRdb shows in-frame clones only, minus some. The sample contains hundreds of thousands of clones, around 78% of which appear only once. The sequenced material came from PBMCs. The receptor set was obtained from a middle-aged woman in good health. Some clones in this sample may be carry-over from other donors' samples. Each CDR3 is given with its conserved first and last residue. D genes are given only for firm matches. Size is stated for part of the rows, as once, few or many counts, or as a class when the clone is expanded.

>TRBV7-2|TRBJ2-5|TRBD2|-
TGTGCCAGCAGTTCCGCATTAGCGGGAGTGAGGGAGACCCAGTACTTC
CASSSALAGVRETQYF
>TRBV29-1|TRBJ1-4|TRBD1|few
TGCAGCGTGTGGACAGGGGGTAATGAAAAACTGTTTTTT
CSVWTGGNEKLFF
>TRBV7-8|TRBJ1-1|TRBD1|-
TGTGCCAGCAGCCCTCAGACCCGGACAGGGGGCACTGAAGCTTTCTTT
CASSPQTRTGGTEAFF
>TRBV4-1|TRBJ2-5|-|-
TGCGCCAGCAGCCAAGGCTGGGGGCTGGGGAGGGGAGAGACCCAGTACTTC
CASSQGWGLGRGETQYF
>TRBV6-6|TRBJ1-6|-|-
TGTGCCAGCAGTTACTCTGGGGGGGAGAATTCACCCCTCCACTTT
CASSYSGGENSPLHF
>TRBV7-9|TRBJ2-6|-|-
TGTGCCAGCAGCCATAAATCTGGGGCCAACGTCCTGACTTTC
CASSHKSGANVLTF
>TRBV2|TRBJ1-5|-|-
TGTGCCAGCAACAGGATTGCCGCGGGGGGTCAGCCCCAGCATTTT
CASNRIAAGGQPQHF
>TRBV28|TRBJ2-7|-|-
TGTGCCAGCAGCCCCGGAGGGCCCGGATCCGAGCAGTACTTC
CASSPGGPGSEQYF
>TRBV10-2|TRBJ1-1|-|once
TGCGCCAGCCGAACACTGAACACTGAAGCTTTCTTT
CASRTLNTEAFF
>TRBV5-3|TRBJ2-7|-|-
TGTGCCAGCAGCCCGACCCGTTGGACCGAGCAGTACTTC
CASSPTRWTEQYF
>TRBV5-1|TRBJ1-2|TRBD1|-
TGCGCCAGCAGTTCGACAGGGACCAACTATGGCTACACCTTC
CASSSTGTNYGYTF
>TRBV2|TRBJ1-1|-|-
TGTGCCAGCAGTAACAGGGTGGAGAACACTGAAGCTTTCTTT
CASSNRVENTEAFF
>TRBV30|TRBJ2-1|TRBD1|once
TGTGCCTGGAGGACCCGGACAGGGTACAATGAGCAGTTCTTC
CAWRTRTGYNEQFF
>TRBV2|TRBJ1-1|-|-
TGTGCCAGCAGAGCTTGGGTTGAAGCTTTCTTT
CASRAWVEAFF
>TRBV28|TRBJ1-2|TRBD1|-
TGTGCCAGCAGTTTATCAGGGGGCTCTGGCTACACCTTC
CASSLSGGSGYTF
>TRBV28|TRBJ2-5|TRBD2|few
TGTGCCAGCAGACCCATGAGCGGGATAGAGACCCAGTACTTC
CASRPMSGIETQYF
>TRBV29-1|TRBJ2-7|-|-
TGCAGCGTTGAATTAGCCAGTCTCGAGCAGTACTTC
CSVELASLEQYF
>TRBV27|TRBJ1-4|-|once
TGTGCCAGCAGTCCCTCTAGAGGAAAACTGTTTTTT
CASSPSRGKLFF
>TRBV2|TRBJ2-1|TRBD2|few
TGTGCCGGGGGAGGGAGTTCGTCCTACAATGAGCAGTTCTTC
CAGGGSSSYNEQFF
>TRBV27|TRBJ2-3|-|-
TGTGCCAGCAGTTTAGGGCCGGACAGCACCACAGATACGCAGTATTTT
CASSLGPDSTTDTQYF
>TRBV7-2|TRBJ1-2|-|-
TGTGCCAGCAGCCCTATATCGGGACTTCCCGCCTATGGCTACACCTTC
CASSPISGLPAYGYTF
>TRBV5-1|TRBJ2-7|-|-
TGCGCCAGCAGTCCTGGGTCAGGGATTTCCTACGAGCAGTACTTC
CASSPGSGISYEQYF